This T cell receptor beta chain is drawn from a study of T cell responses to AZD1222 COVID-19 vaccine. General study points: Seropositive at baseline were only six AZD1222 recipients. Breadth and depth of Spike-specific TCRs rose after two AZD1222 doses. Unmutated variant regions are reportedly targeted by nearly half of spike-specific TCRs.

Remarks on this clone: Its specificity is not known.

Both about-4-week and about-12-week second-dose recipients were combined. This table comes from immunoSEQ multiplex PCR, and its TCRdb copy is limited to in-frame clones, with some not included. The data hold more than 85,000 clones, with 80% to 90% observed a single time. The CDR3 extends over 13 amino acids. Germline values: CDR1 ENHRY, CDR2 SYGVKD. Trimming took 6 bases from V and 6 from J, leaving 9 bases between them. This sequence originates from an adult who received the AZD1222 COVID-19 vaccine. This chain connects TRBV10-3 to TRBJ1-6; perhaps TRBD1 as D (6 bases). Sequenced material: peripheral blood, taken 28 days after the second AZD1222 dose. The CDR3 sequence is CAIRDRRNSPLHF. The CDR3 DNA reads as TGTGCCATCAGAGACAGGCGTAATTCACCCCTCCACTTT.